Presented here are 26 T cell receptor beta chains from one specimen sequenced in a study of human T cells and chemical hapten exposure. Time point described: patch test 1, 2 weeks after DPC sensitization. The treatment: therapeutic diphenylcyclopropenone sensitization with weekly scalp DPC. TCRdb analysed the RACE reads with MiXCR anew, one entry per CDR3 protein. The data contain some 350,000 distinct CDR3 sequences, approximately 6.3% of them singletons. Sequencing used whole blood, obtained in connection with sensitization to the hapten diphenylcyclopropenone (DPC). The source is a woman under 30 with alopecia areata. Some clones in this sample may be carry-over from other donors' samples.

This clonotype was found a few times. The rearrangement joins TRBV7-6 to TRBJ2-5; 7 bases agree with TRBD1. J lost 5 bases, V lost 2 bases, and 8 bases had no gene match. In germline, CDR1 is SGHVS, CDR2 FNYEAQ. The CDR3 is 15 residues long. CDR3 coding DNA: TGTGCCAGCAGCTTACCCGGGGCAGGGGGTGAGACCCAGTACTTC. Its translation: CASSLPGAGGETQYF.

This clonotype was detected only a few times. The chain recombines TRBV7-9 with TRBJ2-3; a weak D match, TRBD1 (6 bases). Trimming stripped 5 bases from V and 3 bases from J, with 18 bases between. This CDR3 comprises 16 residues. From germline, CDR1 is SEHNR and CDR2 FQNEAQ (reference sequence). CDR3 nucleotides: TGTGCCAGCAGCCTTGACAGGAAACGCCTTACAGATACGCAGTATTTT. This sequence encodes CASSLDRKRLTDTQYF.

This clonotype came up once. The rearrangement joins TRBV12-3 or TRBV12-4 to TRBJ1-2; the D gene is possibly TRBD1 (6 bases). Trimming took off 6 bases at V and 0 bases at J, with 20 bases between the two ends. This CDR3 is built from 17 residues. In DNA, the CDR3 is TGTGCCAGCAGCCCTTATCGGGGGGCGGGAGCTAACTATGGCTACACCTTC. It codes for CASSPYRGAGANYGYTF.

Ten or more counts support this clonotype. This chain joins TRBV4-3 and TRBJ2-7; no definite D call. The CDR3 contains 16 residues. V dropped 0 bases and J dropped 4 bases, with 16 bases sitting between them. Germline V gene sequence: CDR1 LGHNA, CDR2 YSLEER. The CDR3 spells CASSQDRLARGYEQYF. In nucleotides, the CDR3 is TGCGCCAGCAGCCAAGATCGGTTAGCACGTGGATACGAGCAGTACTTC.

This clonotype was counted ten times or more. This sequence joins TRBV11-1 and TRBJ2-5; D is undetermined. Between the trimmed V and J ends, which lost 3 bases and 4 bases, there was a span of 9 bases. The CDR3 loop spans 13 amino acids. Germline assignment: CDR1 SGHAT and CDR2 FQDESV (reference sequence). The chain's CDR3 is CASSFEYGETQYF. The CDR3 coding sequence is TGTGCCAGCAGCTTTGAGTACGGAGAGACCCAGTACTTC. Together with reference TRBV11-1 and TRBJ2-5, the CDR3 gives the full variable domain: EAEVAQSPRYKITEKSQAVAFWCDPISGHATLYWYRQILGQGPELLVQFQDESVVDDSQLPKDRFSAERLKGVDSTLKIQPAELGDSAMYLCASSFEYGETQYFGPGTRLLVL.

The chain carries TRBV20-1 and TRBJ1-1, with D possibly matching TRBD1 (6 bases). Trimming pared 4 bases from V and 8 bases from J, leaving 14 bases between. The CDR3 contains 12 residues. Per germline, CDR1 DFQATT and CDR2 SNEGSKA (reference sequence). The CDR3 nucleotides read TGCAGTGCTAAAGACAGGAGCCGGGAAGCTTTCTTT. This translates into CSAKDRSREAFF.

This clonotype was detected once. CDR3 DNA sequence: TGTGCCAGCAGCTCCGGGACCAACGTCCTCCACTTT. This encodes CASSSGTNVLHF. V is TRBV11-2 and J is TRBJ1-6; perhaps TRBD1 as D (5 bases). The germline V gene encodes CDR1 SGHAT and CDR2 FQNNGV. The CDR3 loop spans 12 amino acids. V was trimmed by 4 bases and J by 15 bases, leaving 13 bases between them. The full variable domain, its missing parts supplied by reference TRBV11-2 and TRBJ1-6, is EAGVAQSPRYKIIEKRQSVAFWCNPISGHATLYWYQQILGQGPKLLIQFQNNGVVDDSQLPKDRFSAERLKGVDSTLKIQPAKLEDSAVYLCASSSGTNVLHFGNGTRLTVT.

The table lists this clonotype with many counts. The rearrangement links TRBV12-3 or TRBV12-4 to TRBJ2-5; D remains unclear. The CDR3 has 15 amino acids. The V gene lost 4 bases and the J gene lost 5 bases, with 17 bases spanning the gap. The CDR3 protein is CASSSFSGVGETQYF. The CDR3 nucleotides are TGTGCCAGCAGTTCCTTTTCTGGGGTCGGGGAGACCCAGTACTTC.

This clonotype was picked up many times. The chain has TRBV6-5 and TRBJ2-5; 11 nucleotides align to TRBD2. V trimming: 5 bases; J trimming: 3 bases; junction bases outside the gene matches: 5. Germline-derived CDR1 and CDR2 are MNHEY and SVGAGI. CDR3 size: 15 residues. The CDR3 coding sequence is TGTGCCAGCAGTGAGACTAGCGGGGCTAAAGAGACCCAGTACTTC. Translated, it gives CASSETSGAKETQYF.

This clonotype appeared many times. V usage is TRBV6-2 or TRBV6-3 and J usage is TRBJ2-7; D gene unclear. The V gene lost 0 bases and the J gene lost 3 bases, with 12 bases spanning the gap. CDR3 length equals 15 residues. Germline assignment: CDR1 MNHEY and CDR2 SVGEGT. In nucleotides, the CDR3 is TGTGCCAGCAGTTACTCGATGGTCGGAGTCTACGAGCAGTACTTC. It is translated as CASSYSMVGVYEQYF.

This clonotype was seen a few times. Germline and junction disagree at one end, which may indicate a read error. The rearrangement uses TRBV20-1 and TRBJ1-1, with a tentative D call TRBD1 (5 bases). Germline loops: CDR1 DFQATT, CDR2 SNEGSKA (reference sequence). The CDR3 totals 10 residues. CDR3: CRFQGTEAFF. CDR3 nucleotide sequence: TGTAGATTCCAGGGCACTGAAGCTTTCTTT.

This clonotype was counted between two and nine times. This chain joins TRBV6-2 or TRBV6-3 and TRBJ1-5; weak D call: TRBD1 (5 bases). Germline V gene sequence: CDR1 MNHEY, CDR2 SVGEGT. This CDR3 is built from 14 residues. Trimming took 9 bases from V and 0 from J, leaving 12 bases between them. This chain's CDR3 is CASTRDGSNQPQHF. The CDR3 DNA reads TGTGCCAGTACCCGGGACGGTAGCAATCAGCCCCAGCATTTT.

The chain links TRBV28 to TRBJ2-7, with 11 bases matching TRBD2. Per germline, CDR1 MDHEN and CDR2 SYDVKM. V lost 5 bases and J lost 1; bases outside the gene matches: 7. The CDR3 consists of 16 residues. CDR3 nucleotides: TGTGCCAGCAGTCCCTCGGGACTAGCGGCTTCCTACGAGCAGTACTTC. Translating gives CASSPSGLAASYEQYF.

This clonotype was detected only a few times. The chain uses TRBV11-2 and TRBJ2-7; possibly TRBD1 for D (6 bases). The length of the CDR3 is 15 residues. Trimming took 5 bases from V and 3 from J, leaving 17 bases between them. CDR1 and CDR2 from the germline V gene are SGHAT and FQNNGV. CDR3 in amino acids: CASSKGRGQSYEQYF. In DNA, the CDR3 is TGTGCCAGCAGCAAAGGGAGAGGACAGAGCTACGAGCAGTACTTC.

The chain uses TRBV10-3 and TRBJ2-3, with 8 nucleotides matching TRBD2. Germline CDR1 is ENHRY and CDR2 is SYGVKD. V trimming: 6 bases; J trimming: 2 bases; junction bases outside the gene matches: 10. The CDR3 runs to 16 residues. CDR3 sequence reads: CAISPGLESLTDTQYF. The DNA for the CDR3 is TGTGCCATCAGCCCGGGACTAGAATCCCTCACAGATACGCAGTATTTT.

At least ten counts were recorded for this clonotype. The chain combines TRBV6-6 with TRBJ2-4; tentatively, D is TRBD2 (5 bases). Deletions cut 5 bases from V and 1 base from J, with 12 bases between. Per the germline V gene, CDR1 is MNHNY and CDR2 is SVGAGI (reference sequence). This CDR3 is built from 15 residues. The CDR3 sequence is CASSTDLLAKNIQYF. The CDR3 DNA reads TGTGCCAGCAGTACGGACTTACTGGCCAAAAACATTCAGTACTTC.

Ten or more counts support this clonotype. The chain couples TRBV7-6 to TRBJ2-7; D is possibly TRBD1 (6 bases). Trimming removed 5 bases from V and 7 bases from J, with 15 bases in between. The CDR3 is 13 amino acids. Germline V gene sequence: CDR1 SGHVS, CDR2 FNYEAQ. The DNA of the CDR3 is TGTGCCAGCAGCGTACAGGGAACAGGAGAGCAGTACTTC. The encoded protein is CASSVQGTGEQYF.

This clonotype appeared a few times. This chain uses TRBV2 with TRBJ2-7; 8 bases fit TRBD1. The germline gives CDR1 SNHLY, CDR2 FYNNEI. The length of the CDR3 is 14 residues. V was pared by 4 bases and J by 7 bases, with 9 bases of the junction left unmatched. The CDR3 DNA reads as TGTGCCAGCAGTGTATCACAGGGGGTTGGTGAGCAGTACTTC. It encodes CASSVSQGVGEQYF.

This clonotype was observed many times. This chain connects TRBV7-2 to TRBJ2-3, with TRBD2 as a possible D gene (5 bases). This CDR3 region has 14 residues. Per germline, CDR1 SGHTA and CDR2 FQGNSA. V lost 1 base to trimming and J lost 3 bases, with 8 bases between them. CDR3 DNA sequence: TGTGCCAGCAGCTTAGGGGGAGATACAGATACGCAGTATTTT. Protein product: CASSLGGDTDTQYF.

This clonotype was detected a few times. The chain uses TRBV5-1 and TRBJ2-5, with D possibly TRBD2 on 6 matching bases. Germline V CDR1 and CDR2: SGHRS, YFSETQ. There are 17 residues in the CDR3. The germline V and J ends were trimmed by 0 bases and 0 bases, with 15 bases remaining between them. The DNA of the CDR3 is TGCGCCAGCAGCTTGGTTTCGACTAGTAGGTACCAAGAGACCCAGTACTTC. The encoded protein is CASSLVSTSRYQETQYF.

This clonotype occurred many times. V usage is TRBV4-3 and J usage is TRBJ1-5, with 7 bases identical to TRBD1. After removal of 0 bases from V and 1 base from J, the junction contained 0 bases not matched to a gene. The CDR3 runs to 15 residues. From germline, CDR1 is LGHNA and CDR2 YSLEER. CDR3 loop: CASSQDRGSNQPQHF. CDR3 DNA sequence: TGCGCCAGCAGCCAAGACAGGGGGAGCAATCAGCCCCAGCATTTT.

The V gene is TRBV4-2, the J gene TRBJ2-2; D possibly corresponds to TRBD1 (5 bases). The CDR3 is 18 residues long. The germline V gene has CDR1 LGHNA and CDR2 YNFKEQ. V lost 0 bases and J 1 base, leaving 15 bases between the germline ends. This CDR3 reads CASSQEDSRSVNTGELFF. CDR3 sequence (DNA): TGTGCCAGCAGCCAAGAAGACAGCCGGTCCGTGAACACCGGGGAGCTGTTTTTT.

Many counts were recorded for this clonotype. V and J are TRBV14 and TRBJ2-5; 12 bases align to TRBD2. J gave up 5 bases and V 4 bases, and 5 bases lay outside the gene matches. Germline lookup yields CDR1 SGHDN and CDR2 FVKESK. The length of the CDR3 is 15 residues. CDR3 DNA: TGTGCCAGCAGCCCTAGACTAGCGGGGGTTGAGACCCAGTACTTC. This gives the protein CASSPRLAGVETQYF.

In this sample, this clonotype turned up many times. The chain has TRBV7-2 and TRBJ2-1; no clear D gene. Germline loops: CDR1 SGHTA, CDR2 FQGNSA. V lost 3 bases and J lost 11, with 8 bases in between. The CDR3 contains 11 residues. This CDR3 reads CASSFVGKQFF. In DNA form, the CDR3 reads TGTGCCAGCAGCTTTGTTGGTAAGCAGTTCTTC.

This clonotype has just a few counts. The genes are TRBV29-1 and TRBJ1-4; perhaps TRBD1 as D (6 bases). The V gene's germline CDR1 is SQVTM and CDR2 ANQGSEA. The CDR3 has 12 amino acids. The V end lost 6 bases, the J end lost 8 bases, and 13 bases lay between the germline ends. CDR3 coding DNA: TGCAGCGTCGGACAGCGCGGGGAAAAACTGTTTTTT. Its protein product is CSVGQRGEKLFF.

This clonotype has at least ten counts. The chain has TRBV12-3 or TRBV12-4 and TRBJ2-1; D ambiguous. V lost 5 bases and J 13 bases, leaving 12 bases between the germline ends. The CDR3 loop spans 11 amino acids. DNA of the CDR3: TGTGCCAGCAGTCGACTGGGTGACCAGTTCTTC. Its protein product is CASSRLGDQFF.